This record concerns one TCR beta chain sequence. Its antigen is not known. The sample is drawn from a study of blood T cells in healthy people across ages. Study outcomes and limitations: Relative to aged donors, long-lived donors carried more naive CD4+ cells and displayed higher diversity. Per million T cells, TCR beta diversity dropped roughly linearly as age increased.

Through a sample-barcoded 5' primer and a J-beta primer mix, a second PCR was run for about 6 to 11 cycles. Each cDNA molecule, via a template-switch adaptor with 12 random nucleotides, was tagged. MiXCR, applied by TCRdb to the 5' RACE reads, yields one record per CDR3 protein. The table lists a few hundred thousand distinct CDR3 sequences, about 26% of them singletons. The TCR originated in a woman in her sixties or seventies in good health. The sequenced material came from blood.

The CDR3 DNA reads TGTGCCAGCAGCCCCTATTTGGCGGGGGGGCTGAATGAGCAGTTCTTC. Amino acid sequence: CASSPYLAGGLNEQFF. The rearrangement joins TRBV11-2 to TRBJ2-1; the match to TRBD2 covers 9 bases. The V gene end was trimmed by 5 bases and the J gene end by 7 bases; junction bases not matched to a gene: 12. The CDR3 runs 16 residues. Germline CDR1 SGHAT, CDR2 FQNNGV. Drawing the rest from reference TRBV11-2 and TRBJ2-1, the complete variable domain is EAGVAQSPRYKIIEKRQSVAFWCNPISGHATLYWYQQILGQGPKLLIQFQNNGVVDDSQLPKDRFSAERLKGVDSTLKIQPAKLEDSAVYLCASSPYLAGGLNEQFFGPGTRLTVL.